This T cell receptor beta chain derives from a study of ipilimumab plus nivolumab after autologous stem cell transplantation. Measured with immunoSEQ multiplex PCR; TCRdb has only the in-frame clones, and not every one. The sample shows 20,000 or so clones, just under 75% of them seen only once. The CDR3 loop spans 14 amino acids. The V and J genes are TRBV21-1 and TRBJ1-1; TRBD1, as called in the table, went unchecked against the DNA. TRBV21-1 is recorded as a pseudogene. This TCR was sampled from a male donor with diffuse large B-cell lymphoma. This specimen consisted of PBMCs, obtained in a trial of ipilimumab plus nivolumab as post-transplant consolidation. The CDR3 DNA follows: TGTGCCAGCAGCGCGGGACAGGGGCCGTGGGGAGCTTTCTTT. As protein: CASSAGQGPWGAFF.